A selection of T cell receptor beta chains follows, all from one sample in a study of Graves' ophthalmopathy and Graves' hyperthyroidism. MiXCR, run by TCRdb on the multiplex PCR reads, gives a single entry per CDR3 protein. The sample includes about 700,000 distinct CDR3 sequences, under 50% of them seen just once. Sequencing used peripheral blood. The receptors stem from an adult man with Graves' ophthalmopathy. Both conserved end residues are part of each CDR3. The D gene is left open where the match is weak. Expanded clones get a size class; other rows say once, few or many, or leave the size out.

cdr3_length clone_size j_call v_call d_call cdr3_aa cdr3_nt
16 NA TRBJ2-5 TRBV7-8 NA CASSLVSPVIKETQYF TGTGCCAGCAGCTTAGTAAGTCCTGTGATCAAAGAGACCCAGTACTTC
13 NA TRBJ2-7 TRBV29-1 NA CSVTLGGRYEQYF TGCAGCGTCACCCTTGGAGGCAGATACGAGCAGTACTTC
17 once TRBJ1-4 TRBV11-1 TRBD1 CASSPWGQGTTNEKLFF TGTGCCAGCTCCCCGTGGGGACAGGGAACAACTAATGAAAAACTGTTTTTT
16 many TRBJ2-7 TRBV2 NA CASSVDSGGPSYEQYF TGTGCCAGCAGTGTTGACTCCGGGGGGCCCTCCTACGAGCAGTACTTC
13 NA TRBJ1-2 TRBV29-1 TRBD1 CSVRQGTNYGYTF TGCAGCGTGAGACAGGGGACTAACTATGGCTACACCTTC
12 few TRBJ2-5 TRBV7-6 TRBD1 CASTQGAETQYF TGTGCCAGCACCCAGGGGGCAGAGACCCAGTACTTC
15 few TRBJ1-5 TRBV4-1 NA CASSRPDGDNQPQHF TGCGCCAGCAGCCGCCCGGACGGGGACAATCAGCCCCAGCATTTT
12 many TRBJ1-2 TRBV20-1 NA CSARDNSYGYTF TGCAGTGCTAGAGACAACTCCTATGGCTACACCTTC
17 NA TRBJ1-1 TRBV7-9 NA CASSLSGKTRRNTEAFF TGTGCCAGCAGCTTATCGGGGAAAACCCGGCGGAACACTGAAGCTTTCTTT
17 few TRBJ1-1 TRBV14 NA CASSQVTGRTVRTEAFF TGTGCCAGCAGCCAAGTTACAGGCCGGACCGTGAGAACTGAAGCTTTCTTT
14 many TRBJ1-2 TRBV19 NA CASSPIRPIYGYTF TGTGCCAGTAGCCCGATTCGACCGATCTATGGCTACACCTTC
12 NA TRBJ2-5 TRBV2 NA CARRDQRETQYF TGTGCCAGGCGGGACCAAAGGGAGACCCAGTACTTC
16 NA TRBJ2-2 TRBV7-9 NA CASSLGAGAGTGELFF TGTGCCAGCAGCTTAGGGGCGGGGGCCGGCACCGGGGAGCTGTTTTTT
12 many TRBJ1-2 TRBV29-1 TRBD1 CSVAGTAYGYTF TGCAGCGTAGCCGGGACAGCCTATGGCTACACCTTC
13 NA TRBJ2-6 TRBV27 NA CASMDPGANVLTF TGTGCCAGCATGGATCCTGGGGCCAACGTCCTGACTTTC
14 NA TRBJ2-7 TRBV5-1 NA CASSWAGTRLEQYF TGCGCCAGCAGCTGGGCCGGGACAAGGTTGGAGCAGTACTTC
14 NA TRBJ1-5 TRBV10-3 TRBD1 CAISAGTGHQPQHF TGTGCCATCAGTGCCGGGACAGGGCATCAGCCCCAGCATTTT
16 many TRBJ1-5 TRBV6-5 NA CASSRGGGGNNQPQHF TGTGCCAGCAGTCGAGGGGGAGGTGGGAACAATCAGCCCCAGCATTTT
14 few TRBJ1-1 TRBV12-3/TRBV12-4 TRBD1 CASRFTGTGAEAFF TGTGCCAGCAGATTCACCGGGACAGGGGCTGAAGCTTTCTTT
12 NA TRBJ2-7 TRBV7-9 NA CASSLAVHEQYF TGTGCCAGCAGCTTAGCCGTACATGAGCAGTACTTC
16 many TRBJ2-6 TRBV19 NA CASSIGVGAGANVLTF TGTGCCAGTAGTATTGGCGTTGGGGCTGGGGCCAACGTCCTGACTTTC
15 many TRBJ2-5 TRBV12-3/TRBV12-4 TRBD1 CASSSWDRGRETQYF TGTGCCAGCAGTAGCTGGGACAGGGGGCGTGAGACCCAGTACTTC
12 many TRBJ2-7 TRBV10-2 NA CASLDISYEQYF TGCGCCAGCCTTGACATCTCCTACGAGCAGTACTTC
15 many TRBJ1-4 TRBV11-2 NA CASSLSLGREEKLFF TGTGCCAGCAGTCTCAGCTTGGGCCGGGAGGAAAAACTGTTTTTT
13 NA TRBJ2-5 TRBV7-2 NA CASRVQGGETQYF TGTGCCAGCAGGGTCCAGGGGGGGGAGACCCAGTACTTC
14 NA TRBJ1-2 TRBV7-2 NA CASSVGNFNYGYTF TGTGCCAGCAGTGTTGGTAACTTCAACTATGGCTACACCTTC
16 many TRBJ1-5 TRBV19 NA CASSTGTPYSNQPQHF TGTGCCAGTAGTACCGGGACACCTTATAGCAATCAGCCCCAGCATTTT